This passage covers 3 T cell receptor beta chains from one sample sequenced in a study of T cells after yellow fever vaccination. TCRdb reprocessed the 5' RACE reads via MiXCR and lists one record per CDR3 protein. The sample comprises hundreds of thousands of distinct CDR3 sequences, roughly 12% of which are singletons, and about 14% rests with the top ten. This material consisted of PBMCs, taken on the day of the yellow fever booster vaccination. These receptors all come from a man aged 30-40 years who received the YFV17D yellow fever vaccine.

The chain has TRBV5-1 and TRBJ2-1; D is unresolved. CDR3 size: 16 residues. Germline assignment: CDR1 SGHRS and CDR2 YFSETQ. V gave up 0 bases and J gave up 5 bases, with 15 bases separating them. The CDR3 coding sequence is TGCGCCAGCAGCTTGGCAAGGACGGCCCGGGACAATGAGCAGTTCTTC. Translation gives CASSLARTARDNEQFF.

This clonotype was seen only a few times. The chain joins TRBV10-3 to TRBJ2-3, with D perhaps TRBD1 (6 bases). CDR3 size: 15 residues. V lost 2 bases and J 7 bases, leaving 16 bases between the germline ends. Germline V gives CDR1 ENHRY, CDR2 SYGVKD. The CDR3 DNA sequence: TGTGCCATCAGTGAGGCCCCGGGGACATCGAATACGCAGTATTTT. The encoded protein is CAISEAPGTSNTQYF.

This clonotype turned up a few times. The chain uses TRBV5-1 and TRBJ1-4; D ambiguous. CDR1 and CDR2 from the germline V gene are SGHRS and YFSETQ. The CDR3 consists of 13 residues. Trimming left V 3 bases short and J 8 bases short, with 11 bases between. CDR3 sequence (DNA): TGCGCCAGCAGCTGGTACTCGAGAGAAAAACTGTTTTTT. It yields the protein CASSWYSREKLFF.